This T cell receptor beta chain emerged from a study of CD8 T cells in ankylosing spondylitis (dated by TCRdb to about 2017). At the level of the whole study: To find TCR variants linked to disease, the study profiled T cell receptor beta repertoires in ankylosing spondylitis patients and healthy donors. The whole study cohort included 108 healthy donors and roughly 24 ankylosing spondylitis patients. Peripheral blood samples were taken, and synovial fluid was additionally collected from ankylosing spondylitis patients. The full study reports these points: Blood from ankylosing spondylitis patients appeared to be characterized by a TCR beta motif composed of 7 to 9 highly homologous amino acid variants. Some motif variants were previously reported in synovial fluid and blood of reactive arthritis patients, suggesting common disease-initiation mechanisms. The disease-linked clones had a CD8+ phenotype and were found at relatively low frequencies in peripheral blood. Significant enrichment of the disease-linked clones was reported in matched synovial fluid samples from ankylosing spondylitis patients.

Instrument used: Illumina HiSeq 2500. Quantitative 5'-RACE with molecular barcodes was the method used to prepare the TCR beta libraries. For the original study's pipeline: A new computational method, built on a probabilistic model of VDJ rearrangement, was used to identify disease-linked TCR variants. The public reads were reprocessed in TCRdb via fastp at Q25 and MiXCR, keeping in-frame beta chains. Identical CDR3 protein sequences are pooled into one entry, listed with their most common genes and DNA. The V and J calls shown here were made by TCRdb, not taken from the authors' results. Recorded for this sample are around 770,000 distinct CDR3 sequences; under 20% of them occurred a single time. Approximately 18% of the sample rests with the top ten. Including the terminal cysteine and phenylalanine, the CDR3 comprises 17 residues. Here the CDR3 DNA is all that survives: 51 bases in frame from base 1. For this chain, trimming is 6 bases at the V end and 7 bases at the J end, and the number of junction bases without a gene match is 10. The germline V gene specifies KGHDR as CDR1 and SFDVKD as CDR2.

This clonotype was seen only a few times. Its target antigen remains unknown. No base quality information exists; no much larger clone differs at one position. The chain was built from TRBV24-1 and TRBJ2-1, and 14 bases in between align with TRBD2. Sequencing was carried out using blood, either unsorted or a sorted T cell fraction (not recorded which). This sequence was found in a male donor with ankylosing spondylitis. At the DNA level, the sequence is TGTGCCACCAGTCCCCAACCGGGACTAGCGGGAGTAAATGAGCAGTTCTTC. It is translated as CATSPQPGLAGVNEQFF.